Below are 23 T cell receptor beta chains sequenced from a single sample in a study of OX40 agonist ivuxolimab in advanced cancers. Receptors were amplified or captured by the immunoSEQ multiplex PCR assay. The immuneACCESS repertoire file appears here via TCRdb, limited to in-frame rearrangements. These files lack a portion of the clones; in checked studies, under half of the deficit traces to unresolved V genes, and the cause of the others is not known. Present in this sample are about 96,000 clones, around 80% of which were seen just once. The ten largest make up less than 6% of the sample. The specimen comprised CD4+ or CD8+ T cells sorted from blood, sampled in a trial of the OX40 agonist ivuxolimab. All receptors come from an adult with an advanced solid tumor such as melanoma, head and neck, liver or kidney cancer.

The chain is built from TRBV6-4 and TRBJ2-1, with D perhaps matching TRBD1 or TRBD2 (6 bases each). The CDR3 totals 15 residues. Trimming removed 0 bases at V and 6 bases at J, with 12 bases between. Germline V gene lookup returns CDR1 MRHNA and CDR2 SNTAGT. In nucleotides, the CDR3 is TGTGCCAGCAGTGACTCCGGGGGCCCGGGCAATGAGCAGTTCTTC. This encodes CASSDSGGPGNEQFF.

The chain recombines TRBV5-1 with TRBJ2-7; 8 bases match TRBD1. J lost 4 bases, V lost 3 bases, and 6 bases had no gene match. Germline V gene lookup returns CDR1 SGHRS and CDR2 YFSETQ. This CDR3 has 14 residues. The CDR3 region is CASSSRDRSYEQYF. CDR3 sequence (DNA): TGCGCCAGCAGCTCCCGGGACAGGTCATACGAGCAGTACTTC.

This chain links TRBV7-2 with TRBJ1-2; 7 bases are a match to TRBD1. Germline CDR1 and CDR2: SGHTA and FQGNSA. This CDR3 is built from 13 residues. V lost 1 base and J lost 7; bases outside the gene matches: 3. The DNA for the CDR3 is TGTGCCAGCAGCTTAGGCAACAGGGGTGGCTACACCTTC. Protein: CASSLGNRGGYTF. The full variable domain, in which reference TRBV7-2 and TRBJ1-2 provide the parts outside the CDR3, is GAGVSQSPSNKVTEKGKDVELRCDPISGHTALYWYRQSLGQGLEFLIYFQGNSAPDKSGLPSDRFSAERTGGSVSTLTIQRTQQEDSAVYLCASSLGNRGGYTFGSGTRLTVV.

The chain combines TRBV7-2 with TRBJ2-1; 7 bases are a match to TRBD1. The J segment lost 7 bases and the V segment lost 7 bases, leaving 13 bases of the junction unmatched. Germline assignment: CDR1 SGHTA and CDR2 FQGNSA. The CDR3 length is 15 residues. The CDR3 region is CASTEGGAIRNEQFF. Here the CDR3 DNA reads TGTGCCAGCACAGAAGGGGGCGCAATCCGGAATGAGCAGTTCTTC. Drawing the rest from reference TRBV7-2 and TRBJ2-1, the complete variable domain is GAGVSQSPSNKVTEKGKDVELRCDPISGHTALYWYRQSLGQGLEFLIYFQGNSAPDKSGLPSDRFSAERTGGSVSTLTIQRTQQEDSAVYLCASTEGGAIRNEQFFGPGTRLTVL.

This chain uses TRBV30 with TRBJ2-7; D is perhaps TRBD1 (5 bases). Trimming removed 4 bases from V and 8 bases from J, with 12 bases in between. CDR3 size: 11 residues. Germline V gene data show CDR1 as GTSNPN and CDR2 as SVGIG (reference sequence). The CDR3, as DNA: TGTGCCTGGAAAAAGGGGCGAAAGCAGTACTTC. Translating gives CAWKKGRKQYF. The full variable domain, its missing parts supplied by reference TRBV30 and TRBJ2-7, is SQTIHQWPATLVQPVGSPLSLECTVEGTSNPNLYWYRQAAGRGLQLLFYSVGIGQISSEVPQNLSASRPQDRQFILSSKKLLLSDSGFYLCAWKKGRKQYFGPGTRLTVT.

This chain links TRBV30 with TRBJ1-4, with D tentatively TRBD1 (5 bases). With 3 bases removed from V and 2 bases from J, the gap between germline ends came to 13 bases. Germline values: CDR1 GTSNPN, CDR2 SVGIG (reference sequence). The CDR3 length is 15 residues. The CDR3, as DNA: TGTGCCTGGAGCCGTCCGGGACGGACTAATGAAAAACTGTTTTTT. This encodes CAWSRPGRTNEKLFF.

The gene calls are TRBV29-1 and TRBJ2-3; D is uncertain. Deletions cut 5 bases from V and 1 base from J, with 4 bases between. The CDR3 extends over 11 amino acids. CDR1 SQVTM and CDR2 ANQGSEA come from the germline V gene. The CDR3 sequence is CSVLGTDTQYF. In DNA, the CDR3 is TGCAGCGTTCTTGGCACAGATACGCAGTATTTT.

This clone was detected only once. The rearrangement uses TRBV27 and TRBJ2-3; TRBD2 aligns across 13 bases. Germline lookup yields CDR1 MNHEY and CDR2 SMNVEV (reference sequence). The CDR3 totals 18 residues. J was trimmed by 4 bases and V by 4 bases; bases with no gene match: 11. The CDR3 loop reads CASSYFPPTSGGSDTQYF. The CDR3 DNA reads as TGTGCCAGCAGTTATTTTCCTCCGACTAGCGGGGGGTCAGATACGCAGTATTTT.

J is TRBJ1-5 and V is TRBV7-9; D remains ambiguous. Germline V gene lookup returns CDR1 SEHNR and CDR2 FQNEAQ (reference sequence). V lost 5 bases and J lost 5, with 10 bases in between. There are 13 residues in the CDR3. The CDR3 reads CASSLSPDQPQHF. Here the CDR3 DNA reads TGTGCCAGCAGCCTGTCCCCCGATCAGCCCCAGCATTTT.

The gene calls are TRBV4-3 and TRBJ2-7; TRBD1 agrees at 7 bases. The V segment lost 5 bases and the J segment 2 bases; nucleotides outside the gene matches: 6. The V gene's germline CDR1 is LGHNA and CDR2 YSLEER. The CDR3 is 14 residues long. The CDR3 reads CASSVRQGPYEQYF. CDR3 in DNA: TGCGCCAGCAGCGTACGACAGGGCCCCTACGAGCAGTACTTC.

V gene TRBV5-8 combines with J gene TRBJ2-7; D uncertain. CDR1 and CDR2 from the germline V gene are SGHTS and YDEGEE. Trimming left V 1 base short and J 3 bases short, with 8 bases between. The CDR3 is 13 residues long. Here the CDR3 DNA reads TGTGCCAGCAGCTTGTATGGGATCTACGAGCAGTACTTC. It yields the protein CASSLYGIYEQYF.

This chain uses TRBV7-2 with TRBJ2-1; 8 bases line up with TRBD2. The CDR3 has 14 residues. In germline, CDR1 is SGHTA, CDR2 FQGNSA. V shed 4 bases and J 6 bases; nucleotides not matched to a gene: 5. The CDR3 reads CASSSGGPGNEQFF. Written as DNA, the CDR3 is TGTGCCAGCAGCTCGGGGGGGCCGGGCAATGAGCAGTTCTTC. Full variable domain (missing parts from reference TRBV7-2 and TRBJ2-1): GAGVSQSPSNKVTEKGKDVELRCDPISGHTALYWYRQSLGQGLEFLIYFQGNSAPDKSGLPSDRFSAERTGGSVSTLTIQRTQQEDSAVYLCASSSGGPGNEQFFGPGTRLTVL.

J is TRBJ2-2 and V is TRBV7-9, with 9 bases lining up with TRBD2. After removal of 1 base from V and 7 bases from J, the junction contained 7 bases not matched to a gene. CDR3 length: 16 amino acids. Germline V gene lookup returns CDR1 SEHNR and CDR2 FQNEAQ (reference sequence). This CDR3 reads CASSLERGRAGGELFF. The CDR3 nucleotides read TGTGCCAGCAGCTTAGAACGCGGGAGGGCCGGCGGGGAGCTGTTTTTT.

This rearrangement joins TRBV18 to TRBJ2-7, with TRBD2 matching 11 bases. Per germline, CDR1 KGHSH and CDR2 LQKENI. J lost 0 bases, V lost 5 bases, and 6 bases had no gene match. The CDR3 totals 16 residues. The CDR3 DNA reads as TGTGCCAGCTCATCGGGACTAGCGGCGAACTCCTACGAGCAGTACTTC. Translation gives CASSSGLAANSYEQYF.

The rearrangement uses TRBV19 and TRBJ1-1, with D possibly TRBD1 on 6 matching bases. V dropped 1 base and J dropped 6 bases, with 21 bases sitting between them. Germline V gives CDR1 LNHDA, CDR2 SQIVND (reference sequence). This CDR3 has 17 residues. The DNA of the CDR3 is TGTGCCAGTAGTATAGTACGTAGGGACAACCGAAGCTCTGAAGCTTTCTTT. Translation gives CASSIVRRDNRSSEAFF.

The chain uses TRBV10-3 and TRBJ2-2, with D hard to call. CDR3 size: 13 residues. Germline assignment: CDR1 ENHRY and CDR2 SYGVKD. Trimming took 2 bases from V and 6 from J, leaving 7 bases between them. The CDR3, as DNA: TGTGCCATCAGTGAGAGGCCGGCCGGGGAGCTGTTTTTT. Translated: CAISERPAGELFF.

This rearrangement joins TRBV7-9 to TRBJ2-3; 11 nucleotides agree with TRBD2. The V gene's germline CDR1 is SEHNR and CDR2 FQNEAQ (reference sequence). The CDR3 is 15 amino acids. V lost 3 bases to trimming and J lost 7 bases; unmatched junction nucleotides: 6. CDR3 in amino acids: CASSLTSGAQNTQYF. As DNA, the CDR3 is TGTGCCAGCAGCTTGACTAGCGGGGCACAGAATACGCAGTATTTT.

J is TRBJ1-2 and V is TRBV5-6; 8 bases fit TRBD1. The CDR3 contains 12 residues. Germline CDR1 reads SGHDT; CDR2 reads YYEEEE. Unmatched junction bases numbered 1, after V lost 2 bases and J lost 7 bases. CDR3: CASSFQGAGYTF. CDR3 in DNA: TGTGCCAGCAGCTTTCAGGGGGCTGGCTACACCTTC.

The V call is TRBV11-2, the J call TRBJ1-2; unclear D gene. V was shortened by 1 base and J by 4 bases, with 13 bases between the two germline ends. Germline CDR1 and CDR2: SGHAT and FQNNGV. The CDR3 runs 15 residues. CDR3 loop: CASSLGATTPYGYTF. CDR3 sequence (DNA): TGTGCCAGCAGCTTAGGGGCGACTACCCCCTATGGCTACACCTTC. Combining the CDR3 with reference TRBV11-2 and TRBJ1-2 gives the whole variable domain EAGVAQSPRYKIIEKRQSVAFWCNPISGHATLYWYQQILGQGPKLLIQFQNNGVVDDSQLPKDRFSAERLKGVDSTLKIQPAKLEDSAVYLCASSLGATTPYGYTFGSGTRLTVV.

The chain carries TRBV7-2 and TRBJ2-5; D perhaps matches TRBD2 (5 bases). V lost 7 bases, J lost 2 bases, and 17 bases lay in between. The germline CDR1 and CDR2 sequences are SGHTA and FQGNSA. CDR3 length: 15 amino acids. CDR3 protein: CASMRGKRDQETQYF. The DNA of the CDR3 is TGTGCCAGCATGAGAGGGAAAAGGGATCAAGAGACCCAGTACTTC.

CDR3 in DNA: TGTGCCAGCAGTCCCGTCGATAGAAGCACAGATACGCAGTATTTT. It yields the protein CASSPVDRSTDTQYF. V usage is TRBV28 and J usage is TRBJ2-3; no clear D gene. Germline CDR1 is MDHEN and CDR2 is SYDVKM. V lost 5 bases and J 0 bases, leaving 12 bases between the germline ends. The CDR3 is made up of 15 amino acids. The complete variable domain, with remaining parts taken from reference TRBV28 and TRBJ2-3, reads DVKVTQSSRYLVKRTGEKVFLECVQDMDHENMFWYRQDPGLGLRLIYFSYDVKMKEKGDIPEGYSVSREKKERFSLILESASTNQTSMYLCASSPVDRSTDTQYFGPGTRLTVL.

The rearrangement joins TRBV6-5 to TRBJ1-6, with a tentative D call TRBD1 (6 bases). Trimming took 10 bases from V and 8 from J, leaving 15 bases between them. Germline-derived CDR1 and CDR2 are MNHEY and SVGAGI. This CDR3 is 13 amino acids long. CDR3 residues: CATQGGRDSPLHF. Written as DNA, the CDR3 is TGTGCCACCCAAGGGGGACGGGATTCACCCCTCCACTTT.

The chain joins TRBV7-9 to TRBJ2-1; TRBD2 matches at 8 bases. The length of the CDR3 is 15 residues. V was clipped by 0 bases and J by 8 bases; unmatched bases: 6. CDR1 is SEHNR, CDR2 FQNEAQ, per germline (reference sequence). The CDR3 sequence: CASSLARGGLDEQFF. The CDR3, as DNA: TGTGCCAGCAGCTTAGCCCGGGGGGGGCTCGATGAGCAGTTCTTC.